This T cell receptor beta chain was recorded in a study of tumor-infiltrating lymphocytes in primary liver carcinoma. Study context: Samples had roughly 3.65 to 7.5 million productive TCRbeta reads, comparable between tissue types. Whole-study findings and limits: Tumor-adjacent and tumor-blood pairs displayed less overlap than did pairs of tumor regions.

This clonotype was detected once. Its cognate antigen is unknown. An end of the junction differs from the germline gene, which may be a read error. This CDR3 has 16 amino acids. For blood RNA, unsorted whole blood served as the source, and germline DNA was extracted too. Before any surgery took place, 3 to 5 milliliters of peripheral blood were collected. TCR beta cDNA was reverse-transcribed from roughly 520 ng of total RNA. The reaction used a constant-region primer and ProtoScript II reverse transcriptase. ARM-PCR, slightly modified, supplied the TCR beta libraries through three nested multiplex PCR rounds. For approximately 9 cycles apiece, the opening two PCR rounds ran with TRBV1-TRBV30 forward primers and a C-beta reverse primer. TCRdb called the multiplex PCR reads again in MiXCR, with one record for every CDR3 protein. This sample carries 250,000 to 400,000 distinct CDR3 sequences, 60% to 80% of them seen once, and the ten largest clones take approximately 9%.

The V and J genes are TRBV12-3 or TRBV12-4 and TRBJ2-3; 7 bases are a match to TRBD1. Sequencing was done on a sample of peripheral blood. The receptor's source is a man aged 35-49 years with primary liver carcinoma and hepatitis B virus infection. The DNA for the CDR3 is TGTGCCACTCGTCCCAGGACAGGAACATATACAGATACGCAGTGTTTT. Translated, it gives CATRPRTGTYTDTQCF.